This T cell receptor beta chain was obtained from a study of Ad26.COV2.S vaccination and SARS-CoV-2 variants. The assay was immunoSEQ multiplex PCR, and TCRdb's table has in-frame clones only and misses some. The data contain some 390,000 clones, about nine tenths of them singletons. Germline loops: CDR1 LNHDA, CDR2 SQIVND (reference sequence). The trim removed 6 bases at V and 2 bases at J, leaving 8 bases unmatched. CDR3 size: 16 residues. This clone occurred once. Indicated treatment: approximately 18 received Ad26.COV2.S at low or high dose, single or two shots; five or six received placebo; per-sample allocation not given. Sampling was done on day 63 after the first vaccine or placebo injection.

The chain links TRBV19 to TRBJ2-1, with 9 bases fitting TRBD2. Sequencing was performed on peripheral blood, taken in a trial of Ad26.COV2.S vaccine versus placebo. This clonotype was obtained from a person aged 18-65 years who received the Ad26.COV2.S COVID-19 vaccine or a placebo. The CDR3 sequence is CASRPHAGGTYNEQFF. CDR3 DNA: TGTGCCAGTAGGCCTCACGCGGGAGGGACCTACAATGAGCAGTTCTTC.